This is a list of T cell receptor beta chains from one sample in a study of T cell responses to AZD1222 COVID-19 vaccine. This table comes from immunoSEQ multiplex PCR, and its TCRdb copy is limited to in-frame clones, with some not included. The top ten hold 7.7% of the sample, which has around 200,000 clones, just over 85% seen once. Material: peripheral blood, obtained on day 0 of AZD1222 vaccination. The source of these receptors is an adult in good health. Each CDR3 is given with its conserved first and last residue. The D gene is left open where the match is weak. The size of a clone is reported for some rows only, either as once, few or many, or as a class for expanded clones.

clone_size: -; j_call: TRBJ2-7; v_call: TRBV5-1; d_call: TRBD1; cdr3_nt: TGCGCCAGCAGCCCGACAGGGGCCGAGCAGTACTTC; cdr3_aa: CASSPTGAEQYF
clone_size: -; j_call: TRBJ1-1; v_call: TRBV9; d_call: -; cdr3_nt: TGTGCCAGCAGCGAGATAGGACGGCCCACTGAAGCTTTCTTT; cdr3_aa: CASSEIGRPTEAFF
clone_size: -; j_call: TRBJ1-1; v_call: TRBV12-3/TRBV12-4; d_call: -; cdr3_nt: TGTGCCAGCAGTTTAGGAGAAAACACTGAAGCTTTCTTT; cdr3_aa: CASSLGENTEAFF
clone_size: -; j_call: TRBJ1-6; v_call: TRBV7-6; d_call: -; cdr3_nt: TGTGCCAGCAGCTTAGCGGGAGGGAACTTTAATTCACCCCTCCACTTT; cdr3_aa: CASSLAGGNFNSPLHF
clone_size: -; j_call: TRBJ2-2; v_call: TRBV2; d_call: TRBD2; cdr3_nt: TGTGCCAGCACACTAGCGGTCGGGGAGCTGTTTTTT; cdr3_aa: CASTLAVGELFF
clone_size: -; j_call: TRBJ1-1; v_call: TRBV2; d_call: -; cdr3_nt: TGTGCCAGCAGTGAAGGTCAGACTGAAGCTTTCTTT; cdr3_aa: CASSEGQTEAFF
clone_size: few; j_call: TRBJ1-1; v_call: TRBV28; d_call: -; cdr3_nt: TGTGCCAGCACTAATGCAGGCCCCATGAACACTGAAGCTTTCTTT; cdr3_aa: CASTNAGPMNTEAFF
clone_size: -; j_call: TRBJ1-3; v_call: TRBV2; d_call: -; cdr3_nt: TGTGCCAGCATCGTAGACTCTGGAAACACCATATATTTT; cdr3_aa: CASIVDSGNTIYF
clone_size: once; j_call: TRBJ2-7; v_call: TRBV27; d_call: -; cdr3_nt: TGTGCCAGCAGTTTATTCCCCGCCGGGCCCGAAGGCTCGGTCTACGAGCAGTACTTC; cdr3_aa: CASSLFPAGPEGSVYEQYF
clone_size: -; j_call: TRBJ2-6; v_call: TRBV5-1; d_call: -; cdr3_nt: TGCGCCAGCAGCCTACAGGGTACCGGGGCCAACGTCCTGACTTTC; cdr3_aa: CASSLQGTGANVLTF
clone_size: -; j_call: TRBJ1-1; v_call: TRBV5-4; d_call: TRBD1; cdr3_nt: TGTGCCAGCAGCCGACGGGACAGGGGGAACACTGAAGCTTTCTTT; cdr3_aa: CASSRRDRGNTEAFF
clone_size: -; j_call: TRBJ1-2; v_call: TRBV7-7; d_call: -; cdr3_nt: TGTGCCAGCAGCTTTTATCCCAACGCCTACAGGGTTGACTATGGCTACACCTTC; cdr3_aa: CASSFYPNAYRVDYGYTF
clone_size: -; j_call: TRBJ2-7; v_call: TRBV6-5; d_call: -; cdr3_nt: TGTGCCAGCAGTTACTCCGGACAGTCCTACGAGCAGTACTTC; cdr3_aa: CASSYSGQSYEQYF
clone_size: -; j_call: TRBJ1-1; v_call: TRBV2; d_call: -; cdr3_nt: TGTGCCAGCAAGAGGGAAACTGAAGCTTTCTTT; cdr3_aa: CASKRETEAFF
clone_size: -; j_call: TRBJ2-7; v_call: TRBV7-8; d_call: -; cdr3_nt: TGTGCCAGCAGCCCGCCATTCCGGACATCCATTACCCGCTACCCCTACGAGCAGTACTTC; cdr3_aa: CASSPPFRTSITRYPYEQYF
clone_size: -; j_call: TRBJ1-1; v_call: TRBV7-8; d_call: -; cdr3_nt: TGTGCCAGCAGCGCCGCCGGGACGGTAGGCACTGAAGCTTTCTTT; cdr3_aa: CASSAAGTVGTEAFF
clone_size: -; j_call: TRBJ2-7; v_call: TRBV7-8; d_call: TRBD1; cdr3_nt: TGTGCCAGCAGCTCCCAAACTCGGACAGGCACCTACGAGCAGTACTTC; cdr3_aa: CASSSQTRTGTYEQYF
clone_size: -; j_call: TRBJ2-1; v_call: TRBV3-1/TRBV3-2; d_call: TRBD2; cdr3_nt: TGTGCCAGCAGCCATCTCTCCACTAGCGGGGATTACAATGAGCAGTTCTTC; cdr3_aa: CASSHLSTSGDYNEQFF
clone_size: -; j_call: TRBJ1-2; v_call: TRBV7-9; d_call: TRBD1; cdr3_nt: TGTGCCAGCAGCTTTCTGCAGGGGGATAATTATGGCTACACCTTC; cdr3_aa: CASSFLQGDNYGYTF
clone_size: -; j_call: TRBJ1-6; v_call: TRBV30; d_call: -; cdr3_nt: TGTGCCTGGAGTGGAGACAGTGACGCGGCATCCTATAATTCACCCCTCCACTTT; cdr3_aa: CAWSGDSDAASYNSPLHF
clone_size: once; j_call: TRBJ1-1; v_call: TRBV27; d_call: -; cdr3_nt: TGTGCCAGCAGTCCGGCGGGAGGGGGATGGAACACTGAAGCTTTCTTT; cdr3_aa: CASSPAGGGWNTEAFF
clone_size: -; j_call: TRBJ2-4; v_call: TRBV19; d_call: -; cdr3_nt: TGTGCCAGTAGTACCCCACAGCTAGCCAAAAACATTCAGTACTTC; cdr3_aa: CASSTPQLAKNIQYF
clone_size: -; j_call: TRBJ2-5; v_call: TRBV2; d_call: TRBD2; cdr3_nt: TGTGCCAGCAGGAGGGGCGGGGGAGAGACCCAGTACTTC; cdr3_aa: CASRRGGGETQYF